The source of this T cell receptor (beta chain) is a study of blood T cell repertoires in COVID-19. Generated by immunoSEQ multiplex PCR, the TCRdb table keeps only in-frame clones and is missing some. The sample has 200,000 to 250,000 clones; roughly 80% are singletons. This clone was detected only once. The CDR3 is made up of 13 amino acids. The germline CDR1 and CDR2 sequences are MNHEY and SMNVEV (reference sequence). The junction had 8 bases not matched to a gene; V was cut back by 10 bases and J by 5 bases. The TCR comes from a woman under 30 with acute or convalescent COVID-19. This rearrangement joins TRBV27 to TRBJ2-7; the match to TRBD1 covers 10 bases. What was sequenced was peripheral blood. CDR3 sequence reads: CATVGQGSDEQYF. CDR3 DNA sequence: TGTGCCACCGTGGGACAGGGGTCAGACGAGCAGTACTTC.